One T cell receptor (beta chain) is described in this entry. Germline lookup yields CDR1 ENHRY and CDR2 SYGVKD. V was pared by 3 bases and J by 2 bases, with 7 bases between. The CDR3 runs to 13 residues. The sample is drawn from a study of T cell responses to AZD1222 COVID-19 vaccine. Assay used: immunoSEQ multiplex PCR; TCRdb lists only in-frame clones, some missing. The repertoire holds 150,000 to 200,000 clones, just under 95% seen once, with 1.5% to 2% in the top ten. Sample: peripheral blood, taken on day 0 of AZD1222 vaccination. The V and J genes are TRBV10-3 and TRBJ1-2; the D gene is possibly TRBD1 (6 bases). The source of this sequence is an adult in good health. CDR3: CAISDTGNYGYTF. As DNA, the CDR3 is TGTGCCATCAGTGATACAGGGAACTATGGCTACACCTTC.